This T cell receptor (beta chain) comes out of a study of regulatory T cells in long-lasting Graves disease. Study background: Graves' patients who were just diagnosed had used antithyroid drugs for under 3 months.

This clonotype was counted at least ten times. Its antigen remains unknown. Trimming removed 0 bases from V and 3 bases from J, with 12 bases in between. The CDR3 loop spans 16 amino acids. The V gene's germline CDR1 is LGHDT and CDR2 YNNKEL (reference sequence). The time point was: newly diagnosed GD, antithyroid drugs for less than 3 months. Scientists built the TCR library using RNA that was extracted from PBMCs. An endocrinology department in Xi'an, China, recruited the patients. Researchers made TCR beta libraries by using iRepertoire HTBI primers and running Arm-PCR on CDR3 regions. TCRdb re-derived calls from the multiplex PCR reads in MiXCR, one entry per CDR3 protein. The sample shows about 300,000 distinct CDR3 sequences, approximately 20% of them seen only once. Study-level results: Persistent disease was characterized by preferential usage of TRBV28, TRBJ1-2 and TRBJ2-5. With a small sample size, accuracy may have been reduced.

Here the sequenced sample was peripheral blood mononuclear cells (PBMCs), taken at new diagnosis, from a patient treated with antithyroid drugs. This sequence was found in a female donor with Graves disease. V is TRBV3-1 and J is TRBJ1-5; perhaps TRBD1 as D (6 bases). CDR3 DNA sequence: TGTGCCAGCAGCCAAGATTTGGGGGGGGCCAATCAGCCCCAGCATTTT. It is translated as CASSQDLGGANQPQHF.